The clone carrying this T cell receptor (beta chain) was recorded at least ten times. What it binds is not known. The V and J ends lost 2 bases and 1 base, in that order; junction bases with no gene match: 8. CDR3 length equals 19 residues. CDR1 is LGHNA, CDR2 YSLEER, per germline. The data were obtained in a study of molecular identifiers for immune sequencing clone quantification. The study's findings and limits: The study found clones above 20 RNA copies held over 97% of effector molecules and under 1% in naive cells. About a million naive cells reportedly did not prevent detection of spiked Jurkat TCR RNA from one cell.

Sorted naive CD8 T cells were those defined as CD8+CD4-CCR7+CD45RA+. Bulk TCR library preparation followed previously described methods with listed TCR primers. TCRdb re-called the PCR reads with MiXCR, one entry per CDR3 protein. The sample consists of approximately 550,000 distinct CDR3 sequences, around 21% of them appearing once. The clonotype comes from a human donor in good health. Some libraries in this study had Jurkat cell RNA spiked in. Sequenced sample: naive CD8+ T cells from blood, with Jurkat cell RNA spiked in. Subset given: FACS-sorted CD8+CD4-CCR7+CD45RA+ naive T cells. V and J are TRBV4-3 and TRBJ2-6; 10 bases line up with TRBD1. CDR3 coding DNA: TGCGCCAGCAGCCAACATGCCGGGACAGGGGTGTCTGGGGCCAACGTCCTGACTTTC. Translating gives CASSQHAGTGVSGANVLTF.